Detailed here is one TCR beta chain. Its antigen is still unknown. The record has no base qualities; no much larger clone is one base away. The V and J ends are trimmed by 0 bases and 6 bases, leaving 6 bases between them. The CDR3, from cysteine to phenylalanine, totals 13 residues. The DNA shown is the 39-base CDR3, in frame from base 1. The germline V gene gives CDR1 as SGHRS and CDR2 as YFSETQ. The sample is drawn from a study of blood T cell repertoires in COVID-19 (dated by TCRdb to between 2020 and 2021). Concerning the study at large: Samples from collaborators originated in the United States, Italy and Spain and spanned both the acute and convalescent phases of COVID-19. The samples were drawn from the first 160 participants of the ongoing ImmuneRACE study and from 950 to 1,500 subjects provided by 6 global collaborators. The repertoires were made available in a free public database intended to serve as a resource for research on the immune response to SARS-CoV-2. HLA class I and class II types, where available, came from metadata supplied by the sample provider rather than from assay-based typing. Nearly every sample came with metadata listing a de-identified subject ID, COVID-19 status, age in years and sex. The material from the prospective study consisted of cDNA or gDNA derived from T cells, B-cell-depleted T cells, or PBMCs. Deeply sampled blood TCRbeta repertoires from subjects exposed to, actively infected with, or recovered from COVID-19 were included in the dataset. The study at large found these results: Clinical and demographic metadata were provided uncurated, with the amount varying by source and participant.

TCRbeta CDR3 regions were amplified from genomic DNA using the immunoSEQ Assay, a bias-controlled multiplex PCR. Per the source publication's procedure: Nucleated cell counts per sample were estimated from amplification of reference gene primers within the assay. Sequence reads were collapsed and filtered to measure the absolute abundance of every unique TCRbeta CDR3 rearrangement. For each sample, productive Simpson clonality was calculated by taking the square root of Simpson's diversity index across productive rearrangements. Here the immuneACCESS table is served through TCRdb, limited to in-frame sequences with V and J called. Missing clones are a known gap in these copies; in checked studies unresolved V genes cover under half, and the rest lacks a known reason. The DNA gave D and trimming, while V, J and clone size come from that table. This sample lists 200,000 to 250,000 clones; more than 75% were detected once. In total, the top ten clones hold around 2.8% of the sample.

Another Seattle source contributed samples from volunteer blood donors who had recovered from COVID-19. The collaborating institutions used their own protocols to collect whole blood in K2EDTA tubes. For TCRbeta analysis, collaborators shipped samples as frozen whole blood, isolated PBMCs, or DNA extracted from either of those sample types. The rearranged segments are TRBV5-1 and TRBJ1-4; the D gene is not confidently resolved. The TCR sequence derives from a woman in her thirties who had recovered from COVID-19. Sequencing was done on a sample of peripheral blood. The CDR3: CASSLAGYEKLFF. In nucleotide form, the sequence is TGCGCCAGCAGCTTGGCAGGATATGAAAAACTGTTTTTT.